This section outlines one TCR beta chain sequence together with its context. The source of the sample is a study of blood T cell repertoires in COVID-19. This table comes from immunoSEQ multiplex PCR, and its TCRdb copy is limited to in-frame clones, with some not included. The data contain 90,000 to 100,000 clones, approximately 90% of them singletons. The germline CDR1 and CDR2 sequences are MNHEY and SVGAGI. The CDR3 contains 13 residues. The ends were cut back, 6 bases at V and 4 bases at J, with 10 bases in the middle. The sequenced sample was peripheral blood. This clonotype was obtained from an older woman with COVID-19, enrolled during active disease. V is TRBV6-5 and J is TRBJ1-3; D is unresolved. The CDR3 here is CASSPLEGNTIYF. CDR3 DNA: TGTGCCAGCAGCCCCCTGGAGGGAAACACCATATATTTT.